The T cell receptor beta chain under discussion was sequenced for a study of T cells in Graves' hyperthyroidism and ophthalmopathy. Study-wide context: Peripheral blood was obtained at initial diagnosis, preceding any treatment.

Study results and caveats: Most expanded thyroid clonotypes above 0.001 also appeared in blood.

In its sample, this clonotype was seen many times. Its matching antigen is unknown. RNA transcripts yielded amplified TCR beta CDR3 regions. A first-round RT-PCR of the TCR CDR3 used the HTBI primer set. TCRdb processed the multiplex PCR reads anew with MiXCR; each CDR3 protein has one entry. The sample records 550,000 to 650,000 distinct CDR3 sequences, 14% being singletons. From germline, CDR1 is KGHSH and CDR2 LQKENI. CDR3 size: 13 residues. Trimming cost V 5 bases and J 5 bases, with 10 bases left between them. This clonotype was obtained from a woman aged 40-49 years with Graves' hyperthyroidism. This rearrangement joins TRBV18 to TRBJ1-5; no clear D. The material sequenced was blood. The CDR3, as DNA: TGTGCCAGCTCAGAGACGGCCGATCAGCCCCAGCATTTT. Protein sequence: CASSETADQPQHF.